The clone carrying this TCR beta chain was seen repeatedly, ten times or more. The antigen remains undetermined. The authors built TCR beta libraries using iRepertoire HTBI primers and Arm-PCR of CDR3 regions. Each CDR3 protein is one row after TCRdb ran MiXCR on the multiplex PCR reads. Among hundreds of thousands of distinct CDR3 sequences listed, approximately 12% were seen once. This entry is derived from a study of regulatory T cells in long-lasting Graves disease. Across the study: Graves' patients who were just diagnosed had used antithyroid drugs for under 3 months.

Whole-study findings and limits: Few sampled subjects may have lowered accuracy. TCR diversity was lower in persistent Graves' patients than in newly diagnosed ones.

Time point: newly diagnosed GD, antithyroid drugs for less than 3 months. Making the TCR library involved RNA that had been extracted from PBMCs. The V gene lost 6 bases and the J gene lost 4 bases, with 10 bases spanning the gap. In germline, CDR1 is LGHDT, CDR2 YNNKEL (reference sequence). This CDR3 spans 13 amino acids. A further study also used this sample, focusing on T cells in Graves' hyperthyroidism and ophthalmopathy.

The chain recombines TRBV3-1 with TRBJ1-5, with no clear D. The material was peripheral blood mononuclear cells (PBMCs), obtained at new diagnosis, from a patient treated with antithyroid drugs. The origin of this receptor is a woman in her twenties or thirties with Graves disease. In DNA form, the CDR3 reads TGTGCCAGCAGTGACGCCCATAATCAGCCCCAGCATTTT. Residues: CASSDAHNQPQHF.